Shown below are 32 T cell receptor beta chains from a single sample sequenced in a study of blood T cells in healthy people across ages. The use of a sample-barcoded 5' primer and a J-beta primer mix characterized a second PCR of roughly 7 to 11 cycles. One entry per CDR3 protein, called by TCRdb with MiXCR from the 5' RACE reads. The sample yields some 1.5 million distinct CDR3 sequences, approximately 43% seen once. Material: blood. Source of these receptors: a woman aged 18-35 years in good health.

This clonotype was recorded a few times. The chain links TRBV12-3 or TRBV12-4 to TRBJ2-3; 8 bases are shared with TRBD2. The junction had 13 bases not matched to a gene; V was cut back by 7 bases and J by 4 bases. CDR3 size: 16 residues. The CDR3 DNA is TGTGCCAGCATTCCCAGGGGACTAGGAGTTTCAGATACGCAGTATTTT. This encodes CASIPRGLGVSDTQYF.

V and J are TRBV10-3 and TRBJ2-1; tentative D call: TRBD1 (6 bases). From germline, CDR1 is ENHRY and CDR2 SYGVKD. The CDR3 sequence is 15 residues long. V gave up 2 bases and J gave up 2 bases, with 10 bases separating them. The DNA for the CDR3 is TGTGCCATCAGTGAGAAGGGGGTCCCCTACAATGAGCAGTTCTTC. It codes for CAISEKGVPYNEQFF.

This clonotype was counted only a few times. This chain joins TRBV7-9 and TRBJ1-1; unclear D gene. V was clipped by 2 bases and J by 1 base, with 8 bases between them. The CDR3 is made up of 14 amino acids. CDR1 is SEHNR, CDR2 FQNEAQ, per germline (reference sequence). The CDR3 protein is CASSLRETNTEAFF. CDR3 in DNA: TGTGCCAGCAGCTTACGGGAGACGAACACTGAAGCTTTCTTT.

The chain is built from TRBV9 and TRBJ2-3; D not certain. Deletions cut 0 bases from V and 0 bases from J, with 8 bases between. Germline V CDR1 and CDR2: SGDLS, YYNGEE. The CDR3 extends over 15 amino acids. This CDR3 is CASSVALSSTDTQYF. DNA of the CDR3: TGTGCCAGCAGCGTAGCTCTCTCCAGCACAGATACGCAGTATTTT.

This CDR3 is CASSSARSRAETQYF. The CDR3 DNA reads TGTGCCAGCAGTTCAGCACGGAGCAGGGCTGAGACCCAGTACTTC. V gene TRBV6-2 or TRBV6-3 combines with J gene TRBJ2-5; a weak D match, TRBD1 (5 bases). The CDR3 has 15 amino acids. Germline lookup yields CDR1 MNHEY and CDR2 SVGEGT. The germline V and J ends were trimmed by 4 bases and 5 bases, with 17 bases remaining between them.

This chain links TRBV29-1 with TRBJ2-7; 11 nucleotides match TRBD2. V lost 1 base to trimming and J lost 7 bases; unmatched junction nucleotides: 6. Per the germline V gene, CDR1 is SQVTM and CDR2 is ANQGSEA. CDR3 length equals 14 residues. CDR3 residues: CSVEGRLAGGEQYF. The CDR3 coding sequence is TGCAGCGTTGAAGGGCGGCTAGCGGGAGGAGAGCAGTACTTC.

Only a few counts were recorded for this clonotype. For the CDR3, the DNA is TGTGCCGTCAGAGGAGGGACTAGCGGCACAGATACGCAGTATTTT. This gives the protein CAVRGGTSGTDTQYF. The V call is TRBV6-5, the J call TRBJ2-3; 10 bases are a match to TRBD2. The CDR3 length is 15 residues. CDR1 is MNHEY, CDR2 SVGAGI, per germline. V lost 11 bases and J lost 1; bases outside the gene matches: 9.

The chain is built from TRBV29-1 and TRBJ2-7; 7 bases agree with TRBD1. CDR3 length: 15 residues. The trim removed 1 base at V and 4 bases at J, leaving 10 bases unmatched. In germline, CDR1 is SQVTM, CDR2 ANQGSEA. For the CDR3, the DNA is TGCAGCGTTGAAGTGGCAGGGGGAGCACCGTACGAGCAGTACTTC. This encodes CSVEVAGGAPYEQYF.

This clonotype was seen a handful of times. The chain combines TRBV2 with TRBJ2-6; 10 bases are shared with TRBD2. Germline V gives CDR1 SNHLY, CDR2 FYNNEI. The CDR3 is 19 residues long. With V trimmed by 7 bases and J by 0 bases, 12 bases remained unmatched. The CDR3 sequence: CASTFFGLAAPSGANVLTF. CDR3 DNA: TGTGCCAGCACATTCTTTGGACTAGCGGCCCCCTCTGGGGCCAACGTCCTGACTTTC.

The chain links TRBV28 to TRBJ2-7; weak D call: TRBD2 (6 bases). V was cut by 5 bases and J by 6 bases, with 17 bases left in between. The CDR3 loop spans 14 amino acids. CDR1 is MDHEN, CDR2 SYDVKM, per germline. The CDR3 DNA reads as TGTGCCAGCAGTCCCAGGCGGGACCTGTCCGAGCAGTACTTC. It encodes CASSPRRDLSEQYF.

The chain has TRBV24-1 and TRBJ1-1; tentatively, D is TRBD1 (5 bases). The CDR3 length is 13 residues. Trimming took 7 bases from V and 1 from J, leaving 9 bases between them. Looked up from germline, CDR1 is KGHDR and CDR2 is SFDVKD. CDR3 in amino acids: CATRRGTNTEAFF. The CDR3 DNA follows: TGTGCCACCAGACGGGGGACGAACACTGAAGCTTTCTTT.

The sample holds a few counts of this clonotype. V and J are TRBV27 and TRBJ2-5, with 10 bases matching TRBD1. From germline, CDR1 is MNHEY and CDR2 SMNVEV (reference sequence). The CDR3 consists of 15 residues. The J segment lost 1 base and the V segment lost 3 bases, leaving 2 bases of the junction unmatched. The CDR3 DNA reads as TGTGCCAGCAGTTTCGGGACAGGGGCCCAAGAGACCCAGTACTTC. It encodes CASSFGTGAQETQYF.

CDR3 region: CASSQSLRANYGYTF. The CDR3 DNA is TGTGCCAGCAGCCAATCGCTCAGGGCTAACTATGGCTACACCTTC. V usage is TRBV16 and J usage is TRBJ1-2, with D maybe TRBD1 (5 bases). The V and J ends lost 0 bases and 0 bases respectively, with 8 bases between them. In germline, CDR1 is KGHSY, CDR2 FQNENV. The CDR3 is made up of 15 amino acids. Filled out from reference TRBV16 and TRBJ1-2, the complete variable domain reads GEEVAQTPKHLVRGEGQKAKLYCAPIKGHSYVFWYQQVLKNEFKFLISFQNENVFDETGMPKERFSAKCLPNSPCSLEIQATKLEDSAVYFCASSQSLRANYGYTFGSGTRLTVV.

Worth noting for this clonotype: One junction end does not reproduce the germline sequence, and a read error may be involved. The chain links TRBV4-3 to TRBJ2-4, with D perhaps matching TRBD1 or TRBD2 (5 bases each). CDR1 and CDR2 (germline): LGHNA, YSLEER. This CDR3 is 13 amino acids long. The CDR3 DNA sequence: TGCGCCAGTAGCCAAGTTATCGGGACGGATCAGTACTTC. Amino acid sequence: CASSQVIGTDQYF.

V usage is TRBV13 and J usage is TRBJ2-1, with 8 bases identical to TRBD1. Trimming cost V 2 bases and J 2 bases; bases outside gene matches: 2. Looked up from germline, CDR1 is PRHDT and CDR2 is FYEKMQ (reference sequence). The CDR3 is 15 residues long. The CDR3: CASSLRTGPYNEQFF. CDR3 nucleotide sequence: TGTGCCAGCAGCTTAAGGACAGGGCCCTACAATGAGCAGTTCTTC. Full variable domain (outside the CDR3, taken from reference TRBV13 and TRBJ2-1): AAGVIQSPRHLIKEKRETATLKCYPIPRHDTVYWYQQGPGQDPQFLISFYEKMQSDKGSIPDRFSAQQFSDYHSELNMSSLELGDSALYFCASSLRTGPYNEQFFGPGTRLTVL.

This clonotype was seen more than once but under ten times. The chain links TRBV2 to TRBJ2-1; TRBD2 agrees at 11 bases. V lost 7 bases and J lost 2; bases outside the gene matches: 4. The germline gives CDR1 SNHLY, CDR2 FYNNEI. CDR3 size: 15 residues. The CDR3, as DNA: TGTGCCAGCACTAGCGGGAGGTTAGCCTACAATGAGCAGTTCTTC. Amino acids: CASTSGRLAYNEQFF.

The chain carries TRBV6-5 and TRBJ2-2, with D tentatively TRBD2 (7 bases). Trimming took off 6 bases at V and 7 bases at J, with 21 bases between the two ends. This CDR3 is built from 16 residues. Germline values: CDR1 MNHEY, CDR2 SVGAGI. The CDR3 spells CASSRAWGGQGGELFF. For the CDR3, the DNA is TGTGCCAGCAGCCGGGCTTGGGGGGGGCAAGGCGGGGAGCTGTTTTTT.

The chain recombines TRBV3-1 with TRBJ2-3; D is unclear. The CDR3 is made up of 14 amino acids. V was cut by 4 bases and J by 6 bases, with 14 bases left in between. Germline CDR1 and CDR2: LGHDT and YNNKEL (reference sequence). CDR3 in DNA: TGTGCCAGCAGCCCAAATCCAGGTCCCGATACGCAGTATTTT. Translating it yields CASSPNPGPDTQYF.

The chain links TRBV28 to TRBJ2-7; TRBD1 agrees at 7 bases. Unmatched junction bases numbered 14, after V lost 7 bases and J lost 5 bases. Germline V gives CDR1 MDHEN, CDR2 SYDVKM. This CDR3 is built from 15 residues. CDR3: CASTPGDPGQHEQYF. The CDR3 DNA follows: TGTGCCAGCACCCCGGGTGATCCGGGACAGCACGAGCAGTACTTC. The full variable domain, in which reference TRBV28 and TRBJ2-7 provide the parts outside the CDR3, is DVKVTQSSRYLVKRTGEKVFLECVQDMDHENMFWYRQDPGLGLRLIYFSYDVKMKEKGDIPEGYSVSREKKERFSLILESASTNQTSMYLCASTPGDPGQHEQYFGPGTRLTVT.

This clonotype has a single count. This chain connects TRBV30 to TRBJ2-4, with 8 positions matching TRBD1. The tail of the sequence fits TRBJ2-7 better, so the J call may be wrong. The CDR3 is 13 residues long. Germline V lookup: CDR1 GTSNPN, CDR2 SVGIG (reference sequence). The CDR3 coding sequence is TGTGCCTGTGAGGACAGGGCCTCCTACGAGCAGTACTTC. Residues: CACEDRASYEQYF.

This clonotype has only one observation. The chain uses TRBV20-1 and TRBJ2-1; D is unresolved. The CDR3 has 14 residues. Germline CDR1 and CDR2: DFQATT and SNEGSKA (reference sequence). Between the trimmed V and J ends, which lost 0 bases and 6 bases, there was a span of 12 bases. This chain's CDR3 is CSARDRLGFNEQFF. CDR3 DNA: TGCAGTGCTAGAGATCGCTTGGGATTCAATGAGCAGTTCTTC.

This clonotype was seen repeatedly, ten times or more. The chain carries TRBV5-1 and TRBJ2-7; TRBD1 agrees at 7 bases. CDR1 is SGHRS and CDR2 is YFSETQ in the germline V gene. Germline trimming cut 2 bases from V and 2 bases from J; bases unmatched to any gene: 4. CDR3 length: 14 residues. The CDR3 here is CASSLRQGPYEQYF. The CDR3 DNA follows: TGCGCCAGCAGCTTAAGACAGGGTCCCTACGAGCAGTACTTC.

This clonotype was seen many times. V is TRBV4-1 and J is TRBJ1-5, with D possibly being TRBD1 (5 bases). There are 15 residues in the CDR3. Germline V gene sequence: CDR1 MGHRA, CDR2 YSYEKL. The V and J ends lost 1 base and 2 bases respectively, with 9 bases between them. The CDR3 is CASSQVGAGNQPQHF. The CDR3 DNA is TGCGCCAGCAGCCAAGTTGGGGCGGGCAATCAGCCCCAGCATTTT.

V is TRBV6-6 and J is TRBJ2-4; D is possibly TRBD1 (6 bases). This CDR3 region has 13 residues. Germline-derived CDR1 and CDR2 are MNHNY and SVGAGI (reference sequence). Trimming removed 5 bases at V and 4 bases at J, with 9 bases between. CDR3 sequence: CASSIGQKNIQYF. In nucleotides, the CDR3 is TGTGCCAGCAGTATCGGACAGAAAAACATTCAGTACTTC.

With respect to this clonotype: The junction departs from the called germline gene at one end, perhaps through a read error. This rearrangement joins TRBV4-2 to TRBJ2-7; D is uncertain. Germline CDR1 LGHNA, CDR2 YNFKEQ. This CDR3 region has 15 residues. The CDR3 DNA reads as TGTGCCAGCAGCCCCGAGCTGACCCTCTCCGACGAGCAGTACTTC. The encoded protein is CASSPELTLSDEQYF.

The gene calls are TRBV4-3 and TRBJ1-1, with no clear D. This CDR3 comprises 15 residues. Trimming shortened V by 6 bases and J by 4 bases, and 18 bases separated the two germline ends. Germline CDR1 LGHNA, CDR2 YSLEER. CDR3 in DNA: TGCGCCAGCAGGCAGAGGCCCGGGGAAAGCACTGAAGCTTTCTTT. Encoded protein: CASRQRPGESTEAFF.

This clonotype was counted only a few times. This chain links TRBV6-2 or TRBV6-3 with TRBJ2-4; 12 positions match TRBD1. The CDR3 totals 15 residues. From germline, CDR1 is MNHEY and CDR2 SVGEGT. With V trimmed by 6 bases and J by 9 bases, 9 bases remained unmatched. The CDR3, as DNA: TGTGCCAGCAGCCCTGGGGGACAGGGGGCTTCCATTCAGTACTTC. Protein: CASSPGGQGASIQYF.

The V gene is TRBV7-2, the J gene TRBJ2-1; 12 bases are a match to TRBD2. Trimming at V came to 5 bases and at J to 13 bases, leaving 12 bases not matched to a gene. The CDR3 has 15 residues. The germline V gene has CDR1 SGHTA and CDR2 FQGNSA. The CDR3 here is CASSSWTSGEETQFF. CDR3 coding DNA: TGTGCCAGCAGCAGCTGGACTAGCGGGGAAGAGACCCAGTTCTTC.

The chain carries TRBV7-2 and TRBJ2-7; 10 bases are a match to TRBD2. Germline trimming cut 0 bases from V and 1 base from J; bases unmatched to any gene: 3. Germline V gene sequence: CDR1 SGHTA, CDR2 FQGNSA. The CDR3 contains 16 residues. CDR3 in DNA: TGTGCCAGCAGCTTAGCACGGACTAGCGGTTCCTACGAGCAGTACTTC. Amino acid sequence: CASSLARTSGSYEQYF.

The chain links TRBV6-2 or TRBV6-3 to TRBJ2-7; TRBD2 aligns across 7 bases. Germline trimming cut 9 bases from V and 4 bases from J; bases unmatched to any gene: 9. Looked up from germline, CDR1 is MNHEY and CDR2 is SVGEGT. This CDR3 region has 13 residues. In DNA form, the CDR3 reads TGTGCCAGTAGTGCCGGGAGGTTGTACGAGCAGTACTTC. As protein: CASSAGRLYEQYF.

This chain links TRBV14 with TRBJ2-7; maybe TRBD2 (6 bases). Germline V lookup: CDR1 SGHDN, CDR2 FVKESK. The length of the CDR3 is 14 residues. Trimming took 0 bases from V and 7 from J, leaving 13 bases between them. The CDR3 here is CASSQELARNEQYF. DNA of the CDR3: TGTGCCAGCAGCCAAGAACTAGCCCGCAATGAGCAGTACTTC.

This chain joins TRBV4-3 and TRBJ1-3; D possibly corresponds to TRBD1 (6 bases). The CDR3 sequence is 16 residues long. Germline values: CDR1 LGHNA, CDR2 YSLEER. The ends were cut back, 2 bases at V and 2 bases at J, with 13 bases in the middle. The CDR3: CASSQSIQGPGNTIYF. In DNA form, the CDR3 reads TGCGCCAGCAGCCAATCAATACAGGGCCCTGGAAACACCATATATTTT.